Each of the 6 T cell receptor beta chains below was sequenced from the same sample in a study of blood T cell repertoires in COVID-19. Data came from immunoSEQ multiplex PCR; TCRdb stores just in-frame clones and leaves some out. Of 400,000 to 450,000 clones detected, around 91% appear once; the ten largest clones hold 0.6%. The sequenced material came from PBMCs or T cells enriched from blood (not recorded which). The receptors shown here come from a man between 18 and 29 years old who had recovered from COVID-19.

This chain joins TRBV3-1 (or the pseudogene TRBV3-2) and TRBJ1-1, with a weak D call TRBD1 (6 bases). The CDR3 totals 13 residues. Germline CDR1 is LGHDT and CDR2 is YNNKEL (reference sequence). With 1 base removed from V and 10 bases from J, the gap between germline ends came to 13 bases. DNA of the CDR3: TGTGCCAGCAGCCAAGGGGGGCGGGGGCTAGCTTTCTTT. As protein: CASSQGGRGLAFF.

This chain connects TRBV18 to TRBJ1-1, with D uncertain. Germline-derived CDR1 and CDR2 are KGHSH and LQKENI. This CDR3 comprises 13 residues. V gave up 3 bases and J gave up 10 bases, with 15 bases separating them. The CDR3 DNA sequence: TGTGCCAGCTCACCCCGGGAGTCAGACCCAGCTTTCTTT. It encodes CASSPRESDPAFF.

This chain connects TRBV5-4 to TRBJ1-1, with TRBD1 as a possible D gene (5 bases). Trimming stripped 3 bases from V and 6 bases from J, with 9 bases between. Germline CDR1 reads SGHNT; CDR2 reads YYREEE (reference sequence). CDR3 length: 12 residues. CDR3 bases: TGTGCCAGCAGCTCGAGGGACTCTGAAGCTTTCTTT. Its translation: CASSSRDSEAFF.

The rearrangement links TRBV18 to TRBJ1-6; a weak D match, TRBD1 (5 bases). The V end was cut by 3 bases, the J end by 15 bases, with 12 bases between. There are 12 residues in the CDR3. Germline CDR1 and CDR2: KGHSH and LQKENI. The CDR3: CASSPTRELLHF. DNA of the CDR3: TGTGCCAGCTCACCGACCAGGGAACTCCTCCACTTT.

V and J are TRBV5-1 and TRBJ2-2; tentative D call: TRBD1 (5 bases). From germline, CDR1 is SGHRS and CDR2 YFSETQ. The CDR3 covers 15 residues. V lost 0 bases, J lost 5 bases, and 11 bases lay in between. The CDR3 sequence is CASSLEKGVTGELFF. As DNA, the CDR3 is TGCGCCAGCAGCTTGGAGAAAGGGGTAACCGGGGAGCTGTTTTTT.

V is TRBV19 and J is TRBJ1-5; 9 bases match TRBD1. Germline assignment: CDR1 LNHDA and CDR2 SQIVND (reference sequence). This CDR3 is built from 17 residues. With V trimmed by 5 bases and J by 3 bases, 11 bases remained unmatched. The DNA for the CDR3 is TGTGCCAGTAGTCCCCGCTTGGGACAGGGCTACAATCAGCCCCAGCATTTT. Protein: CASSPRLGQGYNQPQHF.